These 23 T cell receptor beta chains originate from one sample sequenced in a study of cytomegalovirus exposure and HLA in healthy donors. Only in-frame clones appear in the TCRdb table, and some are missing; sequencing was by immunoSEQ multiplex PCR. Among roughly 150,000 clones, approximately 80% were seen once, and the ten largest hold 2% to 2.5%. Material: PBMCs. The source of these receptors is a man aged 25-45 years in good health and CMV-seropositive.

This clone showed up just once. This chain links TRBV14 with TRBJ1-2; weak D call: TRBD1 (5 bases). Trimming removed 0 bases at V and 8 bases at J, with 25 bases between. Germline V gene lookup returns CDR1 SGHDN and CDR2 FVKESK. This CDR3 comprises 18 residues. Here the CDR3 DNA reads TGTGCCAGCAGCCAAGATCTGAATATCGCAGGGTTTGGTGAGGGCTACACCTTC. Its translation is CASSQDLNIAGFGEGYTF. Filled out from reference TRBV14 and TRBJ1-2, the complete variable domain reads EAGVTQFPSHSVIEKGQTVTLRCDPISGHDNLYWYRRVMGKEIKFLLHFVKESKQDESGMPNNRFLAERTGGTYSTLKVQPAELEDSGVYFCASSQDLNIAGFGEGYTFGSGTRLTVV.

The rearrangement uses TRBV5-1 and TRBJ1-1, with 7 bases fitting TRBD1. From germline, CDR1 is SGHRS and CDR2 YFSETQ. This CDR3 comprises 13 residues. Trimming took 2 bases from V and 3 from J; bases not matched to a gene: 1. In nucleotides, the CDR3 is TGCGCCAGCAGCTTCACAGGGGACACTGAAGCTTTCTTT. Protein product: CASSFTGDTEAFF.

This clone was observed a handful of times. The CDR3 DNA sequence: TGTGCCAGCAGCTCTGACAGGCGACCCACAGATACGCAGTATTTT. Translating it yields CASSSDRRPTDTQYF. This chain connects TRBV9 to TRBJ2-3; D is perhaps TRBD1 (6 bases). V dropped 4 bases and J dropped 2 bases, with 14 bases sitting between them. The germline V gene has CDR1 SGDLS and CDR2 YYNGEE. The CDR3 is 15 residues long. The variable domain in full, completed from reference TRBV9 and TRBJ2-3, reads DSGVTQTPKHLITATGQRVTLRCSPRSGDLSVYWYQQSLDQGLQFLIQYYNGEERAKGNILERFSAQQFPDLHSELNLSSLELGDSALYFCASSSDRRPTDTQYFGPGTRLTVL.

CDR3 nucleotide sequence: TGTGCCAGCAGTCCGACTAGCGGGGACACCGGGGAGCTGTTTTTT. Amino acid sequence: CASSPTSGDTGELFF. The chain uses TRBV9 and TRBJ2-2; 11 positions agree with TRBD2. Looked up from germline, CDR1 is SGDLS and CDR2 is YYNGEE. The ends lost 5 bases at V and 3 bases at J; junction bases unmatched: 3. The CDR3 is made up of 15 amino acids.

This clone came up a few times. The chain has TRBV6-1 and TRBJ1-2, with a weak D call TRBD1 (5 bases). The germline V gene has CDR1 MNHNS and CDR2 SASEGT. The CDR3 runs 15 residues. Trimming removed 2 bases at V and 4 bases at J, with 14 bases between. The CDR3 spells CASSEQTDLSYGYTF. In nucleotides, the CDR3 is TGTGCCAGCAGTGAACAGACAGACCTTAGCTATGGCTACACCTTC.

The chain joins TRBV19 to TRBJ1-1; 11 bases align to TRBD1. J was trimmed by 10 bases and V by 6 bases; bases with no gene match: 13. CDR3 size: 15 residues. Germline V gene sequence: CDR1 LNHDA, CDR2 SQIVND (reference sequence). The CDR3 here is CASRALGQGDLGAFF. The CDR3 nucleotides read TGTGCCAGTAGAGCCCTGGGACAGGGGGATTTGGGAGCTTTCTTT.

In its sample, this clone was seen once. The J gene is TRBJ2-2, the V gene TRBV27; TRBD1 aligns across 7 bases. The germline V gene has CDR1 MNHEY and CDR2 SMNVEV (reference sequence). V was clipped by 1 base and J by 7 bases; unmatched bases: 12. CDR3 size: 17 residues. The CDR3 loop is CASSLYFVGGKGGELFF. The CDR3 DNA is TGTGCCAGCAGTTTATACTTTGTAGGGGGCAAGGGCGGGGAGCTGTTTTTT.

This chain connects TRBV5-1 to TRBJ1-6, with 8 bases lining up with TRBD1. Germline trimming cut 4 bases from V and 10 bases from J; bases unmatched to any gene: 13. Germline values: CDR1 SGHRS, CDR2 YFSETQ. The CDR3 loop spans 16 amino acids. CDR3 bases: TGCGCCAGCAGCCCGGACAGGGCCTTTGAGGGATCACCCCTCCACTTT. Protein: CASSPDRAFEGSPLHF.

This clone was detected only once. At the DNA level, this CDR3 is encoded by other sequences in the same sample as well. The rearrangement links TRBV9 to TRBJ2-5; 7 nucleotides agree with TRBD2. V lost 0 bases and J lost 3; bases outside the gene matches: 5. Germline CDR1 SGDLS, CDR2 YYNGEE. This CDR3 is 15 amino acids long. The CDR3 coding sequence is TGTGCCAGCAGCGTAGCGGGGGGAATGGAAGAGACCCAGTACTTC. As protein: CASSVAGGMEETQYF. Variable domain in full (rest from reference TRBV9 and TRBJ2-5): DSGVTQTPKHLITATGQRVTLRCSPRSGDLSVYWYQQSLDQGLQFLIQYYNGEERAKGNILERFSAQQFPDLHSELNLSSLELGDSALYFCASSVAGGMEETQYFGPGTRLLVL.

This rearrangement joins TRBV11-1 to TRBJ2-1; D ambiguous. This CDR3 is built from 11 residues. Germline-derived CDR1 and CDR2 are SGHAT and FQDESV (reference sequence). The V gene lost 5 bases and the J gene lost 10 bases, with 9 bases spanning the gap. The CDR3: CASSPVKEQFF. DNA for the CDR3: TGTGCCAGCAGCCCGGTGAAGGAGCAGTTCTTC.

In nucleotides, the CDR3 is TGTGCCTGGAGTCCTCGACAGGGCTCCTACGAGCAGTACTTC. Protein sequence: CAWSPRQGSYEQYF. The V and J genes are TRBV30 and TRBJ2-7; 7 bases are shared with TRBD1. Per the germline V gene, CDR1 is GTSNPN and CDR2 is SVGIG (reference sequence). J lost 0 bases, V lost 2 bases, and 4 bases had no gene match. The CDR3 runs 14 residues. The full variable domain, its missing parts supplied by reference TRBV30 and TRBJ2-7, is SQTIHQWPATLVQPVGSPLSLECTVEGTSNPNLYWYRQAAGRGLQLLFYSVGIGQISSEVPQNLSASRPQDRQFILSSKKLLLSDSGFYLCAWSPRQGSYEQYFGPGTRLTVT.

The J gene is TRBJ1-5, the V gene TRBV28, with unresolved D. The CDR3 runs to 14 residues. Germline CDR1 and CDR2: MDHEN and SYDVKM. With 2 bases removed from V and 4 bases from J, the gap between germline ends came to 9 bases. DNA of the CDR3: TGTGCCAGCAGTTTAAGGTCCGGGAATCAGCCCCAGCATTTT. It encodes CASSLRSGNQPQHF. The full variable domain, with the rest looked up from reference TRBV28 and TRBJ1-5, is DVKVTQSSRYLVKRTGEKVFLECVQDMDHENMFWYRQDPGLGLRLIYFSYDVKMKEKGDIPEGYSVSREKKERFSLILESASTNQTSMYLCASSLRSGNQPQHFGDGTRLSIL.

V is TRBV7-2 and J is TRBJ2-7; D remains ambiguous. V was pared by 5 bases and J by 6 bases, with 14 bases between. The germline V gene encodes CDR1 SGHTA and CDR2 FQGNSA. The CDR3 sequence is 13 residues long. CDR3 amino acids: CASSPLSFGEQYF. The CDR3 DNA reads as TGTGCCAGCAGCCCCCTAAGTTTTGGCGAGCAGTACTTC. The whole variable domain, filled in from reference TRBV7-2 and TRBJ2-7, reads GAGVSQSPSNKVTEKGKDVELRCDPISGHTALYWYRQSLGQGLEFLIYFQGNSAPDKSGLPSDRFSAERTGGSVSTLTIQRTQQEDSAVYLCASSPLSFGEQYFGPGTRLTVT.

The chain is built from TRBV19 and TRBJ1-1, with D unresolved. CDR1 and CDR2 (germline): LNHDA, SQIVND (reference sequence). The CDR3 has 12 amino acids. Trimming took off 6 bases at V and 3 bases at J, with 8 bases between the two ends. The CDR3 DNA reads TGTGCCAGTAGGTTCGGGGACACTGAAGCTTTCTTT. Translated: CASRFGDTEAFF.

The J gene is TRBJ1-6, the V gene TRBV6-1; D not resolved. Germline loops: CDR1 MNHNS, CDR2 SASEGT. V lost 7 bases, J lost 4 bases, and 11 bases lay in between. This CDR3 has 14 residues. CDR3 sequence reads: CASTEAPYNSPLHF. CDR3 nucleotide sequence: TGTGCCAGCACGGAAGCTCCTTATAATTCACCCCTCCACTTT.

The V gene is TRBV11-3, the J gene TRBJ2-3; D unclear. There are 17 residues in the CDR3. Germline values: CDR1 SGHNT, CDR2 YENEEA. V was cut by 3 bases and J by 5 bases, with 21 bases left in between. CDR3 sequence: CASSFHPEPALGDTQYF. CDR3 DNA sequence: TGTGCCAGCAGCTTCCACCCCGAGCCAGCGTTAGGAGATACGCAGTATTTT.

The genes are TRBV5-1 and TRBJ2-7, with 9 nucleotides matching TRBD1. V lost 4 bases and J lost 0; bases outside the gene matches: 11. This CDR3 spans 17 amino acids. The germline CDR1 and CDR2 sequences are SGHRS and YFSETQ. The CDR3 protein is CASSPGTGLFDSYEQYF. CDR3 in DNA: TGCGCCAGCAGCCCGGGGACAGGGCTCTTTGACTCCTACGAGCAGTACTTC.

This chain links TRBV4-3 with TRBJ1-1, with 9 bases fitting TRBD1. Trimming at V came to 4 bases and at J to 4 bases, leaving 7 bases not matched to a gene. Germline CDR1 LGHNA, CDR2 YSLEER. This CDR3 comprises 15 residues. The DNA of the CDR3 is TGCGCCAGCAGCCGGGGACAGGGAGCGAGCACTGAAGCTTTCTTT. Protein sequence: CASSRGQGASTEAFF.

As regards this clone: This same CDR3 is encoded by further DNA sequences in the sample. This chain links TRBV4-1 with TRBJ2-3; the match to TRBD2 covers 16 bases. This CDR3 has 17 amino acids. Germline V CDR1 and CDR2: MGHRA, YSYEKL. The junction had 3 bases not matched to a gene; V was cut back by 3 bases and J by 3 bases. The CDR3 nucleotides read TGCGCCAGCAGCCAGGGACTAGCGGGGGGGAGGACAGATACGCAGTATTTT. This sequence encodes CASSQGLAGGRTDTQYF.

V usage is TRBV10-3 and J usage is TRBJ2-2; 7 bases fit TRBD2. CDR1 ENHRY and CDR2 SYGVKD come from the germline V gene. CDR3 length equals 15 residues. Losses at the gene ends were 3 bases for V and 1 base for J; bases not matched to a gene: 2. The CDR3 sequence: CAISDERENTGELFF. CDR3 bases: TGTGCCATCAGTGACGAGCGGGAGAACACCGGGGAGCTGTTTTTT.

This clone came up once. V gene TRBV5-6 combines with J gene TRBJ1-2; D ambiguous. The CDR3 runs to 15 residues. Trimming took off 0 bases at V and 4 bases at J, with 13 bases between the two ends. In germline, CDR1 is SGHDT, CDR2 YYEEEE. The CDR3 reads CASSLGRPYFYGYTF. For the CDR3, the DNA is TGTGCCAGCAGCTTGGGGCGGCCGTACTTCTATGGCTACACCTTC.

This clone was counted between two and nine times. The chain combines TRBV6-5 with TRBJ2-5, with 7 bases identical to TRBD2. Per germline, CDR1 MNHEY and CDR2 SVGAGI. The CDR3 contains 15 residues. Trimming removed 4 bases from V and 4 bases from J; junction bases left unmatched: 9. Here the CDR3 DNA reads TGTGCCAGCAGTTTCCTCCTCGGCGGGGGAGAGACCCAGTACTTC. This sequence encodes CASSFLLGGGETQYF.

This clone was seen only once. The chain has TRBV9 and TRBJ2-7; 11 positions match TRBD2. This CDR3 region has 14 residues. CDR1 and CDR2 from the germline V gene are SGDLS and YYNGEE. With 0 bases clipped from V and 6 bases from J, the junction kept 2 bases outside the gene matches. The CDR3 DNA reads TGTGCCAGCAGCGTAGAACTAGCGGGGGCCGAGCAGTACTTC. It encodes CASSVELAGAEQYF.